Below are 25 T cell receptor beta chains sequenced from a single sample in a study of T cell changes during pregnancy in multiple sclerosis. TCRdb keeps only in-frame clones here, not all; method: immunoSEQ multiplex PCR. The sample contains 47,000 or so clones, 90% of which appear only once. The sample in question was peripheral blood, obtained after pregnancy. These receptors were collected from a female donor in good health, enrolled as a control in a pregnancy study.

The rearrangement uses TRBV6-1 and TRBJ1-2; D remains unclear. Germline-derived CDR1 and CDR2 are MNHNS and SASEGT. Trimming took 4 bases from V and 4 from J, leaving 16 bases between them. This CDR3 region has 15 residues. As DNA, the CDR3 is TGTGCCAGCAGTGCTGGTGAGGAAGGCCCCTATGGCTACACCTTC. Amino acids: CASSAGEEGPYGYTF.

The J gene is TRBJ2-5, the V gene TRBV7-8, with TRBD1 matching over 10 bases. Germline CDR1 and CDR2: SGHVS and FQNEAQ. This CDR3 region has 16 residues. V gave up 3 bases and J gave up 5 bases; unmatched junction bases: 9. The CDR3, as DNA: TGTGCCAGCAGCTTGAGCAGACAGGGGGCAGGGGAGACCCAGTACTTC. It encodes CASSLSRQGAGETQYF.

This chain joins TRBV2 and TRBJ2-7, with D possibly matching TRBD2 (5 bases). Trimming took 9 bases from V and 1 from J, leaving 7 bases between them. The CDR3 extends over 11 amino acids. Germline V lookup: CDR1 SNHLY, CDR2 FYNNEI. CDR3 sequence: CASRGSYEQYF. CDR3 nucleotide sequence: TGTGCCAGTCGGGGATCCTACGAGCAGTACTTC. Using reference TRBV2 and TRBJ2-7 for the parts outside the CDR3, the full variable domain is EPEVTQTPSHQVTQMGQEVILRCVPISNHLYFYWYRQILGQKVEFLVSFYNNEISEKSEIFDDQFSVERPDGSNFTLKIRSTKLEDSAMYFCASRGSYEQYFGPGTRLTVT.

CDR3 sequence reads: CASSSDRSSGKGYNEQFF. The CDR3 nucleotides are TGCGCCAGCAGCTCGGACAGATCCAGCGGGAAGGGCTACAATGAGCAGTTCTTC. This chain joins TRBV5-1 and TRBJ2-1, with D possibly TRBD2 on 7 matching bases. The V end was cut by 3 bases, the J end by 3 bases, with 22 bases between. The CDR3 runs 18 residues. CDR1 and CDR2 (germline): SGHRS, YFSETQ.

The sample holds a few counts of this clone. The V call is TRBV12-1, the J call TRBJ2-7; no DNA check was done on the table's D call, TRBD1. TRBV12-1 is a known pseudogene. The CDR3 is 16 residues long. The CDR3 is CASSFRYRGDGNEQYF. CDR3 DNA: TGTGCCAGCAGCTTCAGATACAGGGGGGACGGAAACGAGCAGTACTTC.

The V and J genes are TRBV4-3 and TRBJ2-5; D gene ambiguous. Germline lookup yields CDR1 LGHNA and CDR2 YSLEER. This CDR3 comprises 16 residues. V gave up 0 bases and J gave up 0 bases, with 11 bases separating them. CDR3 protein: CASSQDSRVDQETQYF. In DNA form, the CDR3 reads TGCGCCAGCAGCCAAGATTCCCGGGTGGACCAAGAGACCCAGTACTTC.

DNA of the CDR3: TGTGCCAGCAGTAAGGACAGCGGGGGATCCACAGATACGCAGTATTTT. It codes for CASSKDSGGSTDTQYF. The chain joins TRBV6-4 to TRBJ2-3, with 8 bases matching TRBD2. The J segment lost 2 bases and the V segment lost 5 bases, leaving 9 bases of the junction unmatched. CDR1 and CDR2 (germline): MRHNA, SNTAGT. The CDR3 extends over 16 amino acids.

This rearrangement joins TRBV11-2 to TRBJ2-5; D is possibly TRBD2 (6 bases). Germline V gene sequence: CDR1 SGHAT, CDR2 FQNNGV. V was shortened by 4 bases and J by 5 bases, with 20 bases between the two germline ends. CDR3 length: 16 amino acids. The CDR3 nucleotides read TGTGCCAGCAGCTGGCTCCCGGAGGGGAGCGGGGAGACCCAGTACTTC. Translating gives CASSWLPEGSGETQYF.

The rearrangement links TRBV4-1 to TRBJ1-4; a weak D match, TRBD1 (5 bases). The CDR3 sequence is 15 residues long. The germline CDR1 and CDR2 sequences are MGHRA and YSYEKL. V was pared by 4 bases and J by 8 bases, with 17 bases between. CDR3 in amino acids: CASSPLGGMGEKLFF. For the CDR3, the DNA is TGCGCCAGCAGCCCCCTGGGGGGGATGGGGGAAAAACTGTTTTTT.

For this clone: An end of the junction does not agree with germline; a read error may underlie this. The CDR3 protein is CASSSGRENSF. The CDR3 coding sequence is TGTGCCAGCAGTTCTGGACGGGAGAATTCCTTC. J is TRBJ1-2 and V is TRBV6-5, with no clear D. The CDR3 loop spans 11 amino acids. Germline assignment: CDR1 MNHEY and CDR2 SVGAGI.

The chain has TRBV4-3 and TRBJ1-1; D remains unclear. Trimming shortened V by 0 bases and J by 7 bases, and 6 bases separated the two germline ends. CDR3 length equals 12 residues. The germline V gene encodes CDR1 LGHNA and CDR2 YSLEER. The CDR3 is CASSQDRLEAFF. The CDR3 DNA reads TGCGCCAGCAGCCAAGACAGACTTGAAGCTTTCTTT.

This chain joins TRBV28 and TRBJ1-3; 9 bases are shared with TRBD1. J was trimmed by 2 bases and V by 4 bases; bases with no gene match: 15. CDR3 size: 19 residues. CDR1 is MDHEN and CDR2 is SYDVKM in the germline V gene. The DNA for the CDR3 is TGTGCCAGCAGTTCAAGAGTGGACAGGGGAAATTATCCTGGAAACACCATATATTTT. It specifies CASSSRVDRGNYPGNTIYF.

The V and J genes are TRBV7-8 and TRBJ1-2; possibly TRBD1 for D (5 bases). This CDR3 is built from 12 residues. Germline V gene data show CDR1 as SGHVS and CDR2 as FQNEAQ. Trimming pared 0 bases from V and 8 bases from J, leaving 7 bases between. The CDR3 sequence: CASSLAGGGYTF. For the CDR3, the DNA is TGTGCCAGCAGCTTAGCTGGGGGGGGCTACACCTTC. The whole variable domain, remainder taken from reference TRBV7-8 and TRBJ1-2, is GAGVSQSPRYKVAKRGQDVALRCDPISGHVSLFWYQQALGQGPEFLTYFQNEAQLDKSGLPSDRFFAERPEGSVSTLKIQRTQQEDSAVYLCASSLAGGGYTFGSGTRLTVV.

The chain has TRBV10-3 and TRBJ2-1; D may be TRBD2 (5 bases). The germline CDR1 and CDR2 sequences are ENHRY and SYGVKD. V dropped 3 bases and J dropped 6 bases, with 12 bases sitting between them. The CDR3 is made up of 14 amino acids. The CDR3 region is CAISEGLSVNEQFF. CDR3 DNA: TGTGCCATCAGTGAAGGACTTTCCGTCAATGAGCAGTTCTTC.

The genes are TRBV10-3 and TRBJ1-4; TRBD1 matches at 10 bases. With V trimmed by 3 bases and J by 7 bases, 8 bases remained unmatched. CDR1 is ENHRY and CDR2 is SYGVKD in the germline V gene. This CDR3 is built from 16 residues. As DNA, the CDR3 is TGTGCCATCAGTGATTCACCGGGACAGGGGAGTGAAAAACTGTTTTTT. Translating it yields CAISDSPGQGSEKLFF.

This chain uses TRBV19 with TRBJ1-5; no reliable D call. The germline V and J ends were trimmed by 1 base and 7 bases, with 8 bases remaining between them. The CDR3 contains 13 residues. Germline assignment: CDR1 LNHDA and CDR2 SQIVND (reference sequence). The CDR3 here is CASSIGNSQPQHF. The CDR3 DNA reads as TGTGCCAGTAGTATAGGGAACAGCCAGCCCCAGCATTTT.

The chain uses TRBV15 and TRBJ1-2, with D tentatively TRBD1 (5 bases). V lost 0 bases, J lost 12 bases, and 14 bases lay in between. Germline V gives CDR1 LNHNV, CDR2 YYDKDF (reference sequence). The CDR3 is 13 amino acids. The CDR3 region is CATSRDFGEGHTF. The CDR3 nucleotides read TGTGCCACCAGCAGAGATTTCGGGGAGGGGCACACCTTC.

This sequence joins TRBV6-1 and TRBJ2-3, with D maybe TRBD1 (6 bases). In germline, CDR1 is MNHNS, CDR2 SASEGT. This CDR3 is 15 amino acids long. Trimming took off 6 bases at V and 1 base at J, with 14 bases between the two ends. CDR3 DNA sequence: TGTGCCAGCAGACTAAAATCAGGGGGCACAGATACGCAGTATTTT. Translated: CASRLKSGGTDTQYF.

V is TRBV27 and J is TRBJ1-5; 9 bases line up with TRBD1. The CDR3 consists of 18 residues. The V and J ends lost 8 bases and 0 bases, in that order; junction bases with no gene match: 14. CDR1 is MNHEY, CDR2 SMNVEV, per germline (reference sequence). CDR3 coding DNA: TGTGCCAGCCCCCAGGACAGGGGCCACCGTATTAGCAATCAGCCCCAGCATTTT. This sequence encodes CASPQDRGHRISNQPQHF.

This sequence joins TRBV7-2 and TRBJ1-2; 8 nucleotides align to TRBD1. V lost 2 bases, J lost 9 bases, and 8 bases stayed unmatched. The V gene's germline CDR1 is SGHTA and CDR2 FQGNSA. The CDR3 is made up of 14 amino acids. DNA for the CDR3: TGTGCCAGCAGCTTACCGCAGGGGGCGAAAAGCTACACCTTC. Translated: CASSLPQGAKSYTF.

As DNA, the CDR3 is TGTGCCAGCAGCCGTACAAAGAACACTGAAGCTTTCTTT. Its translation: CASSRTKNTEAFF. The chain uses TRBV7-3 and TRBJ1-1; D is ambiguous. CDR3 length equals 13 residues. V lost 5 bases and J 1 base, leaving 8 bases between the germline ends. The germline V gene has CDR1 SGHTA and CDR2 FQGTGA.

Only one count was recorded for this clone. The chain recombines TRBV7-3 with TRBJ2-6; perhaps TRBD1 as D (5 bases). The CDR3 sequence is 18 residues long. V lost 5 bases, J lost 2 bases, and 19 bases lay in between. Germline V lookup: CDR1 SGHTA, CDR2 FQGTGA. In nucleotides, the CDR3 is TGTGCCAGCAGCCACCCCCCCGGGCCAGGGACTGGGGCCAACGTCCTGACTTTC. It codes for CASSHPPGPGTGANVLTF.

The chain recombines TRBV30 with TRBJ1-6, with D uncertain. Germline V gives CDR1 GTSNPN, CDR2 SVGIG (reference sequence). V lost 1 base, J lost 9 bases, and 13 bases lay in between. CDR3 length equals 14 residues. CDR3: CAWSGEGQASPLHF. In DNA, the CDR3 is TGTGCCTGGAGTGGGGAGGGCCAAGCTTCACCCCTCCACTTT.

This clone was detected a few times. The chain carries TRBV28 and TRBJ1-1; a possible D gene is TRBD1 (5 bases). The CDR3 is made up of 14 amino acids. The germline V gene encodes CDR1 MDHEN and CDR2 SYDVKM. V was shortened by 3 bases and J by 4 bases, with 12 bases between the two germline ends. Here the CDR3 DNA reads TGTGCCAGCAGTTTGGTCAGGGCCGCCACTGAAGCTTTCTTT. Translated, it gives CASSLVRAATEAFF. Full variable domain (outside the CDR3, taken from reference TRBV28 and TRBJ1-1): DVKVTQSSRYLVKRTGEKVFLECVQDMDHENMFWYRQDPGLGLRLIYFSYDVKMKEKGDIPEGYSVSREKKERFSLILESASTNQTSMYLCASSLVRAATEAFFGQGTRLTVV.

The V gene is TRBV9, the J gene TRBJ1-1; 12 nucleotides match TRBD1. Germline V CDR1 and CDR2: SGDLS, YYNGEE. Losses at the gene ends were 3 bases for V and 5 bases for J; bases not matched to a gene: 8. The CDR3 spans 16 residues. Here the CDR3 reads CASSAPGQGAKTEAFF. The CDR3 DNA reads TGTGCCAGCAGCGCTCCGGGACAGGGGGCTAAGACTGAAGCTTTCTTT. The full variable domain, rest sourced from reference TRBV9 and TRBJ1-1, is DSGVTQTPKHLITATGQRVTLRCSPRSGDLSVYWYQQSLDQGLQFLIQYYNGEERAKGNILERFSAQQFPDLHSELNLSSLELGDSALYFCASSAPGQGAKTEAFFGQGTRLTVV.